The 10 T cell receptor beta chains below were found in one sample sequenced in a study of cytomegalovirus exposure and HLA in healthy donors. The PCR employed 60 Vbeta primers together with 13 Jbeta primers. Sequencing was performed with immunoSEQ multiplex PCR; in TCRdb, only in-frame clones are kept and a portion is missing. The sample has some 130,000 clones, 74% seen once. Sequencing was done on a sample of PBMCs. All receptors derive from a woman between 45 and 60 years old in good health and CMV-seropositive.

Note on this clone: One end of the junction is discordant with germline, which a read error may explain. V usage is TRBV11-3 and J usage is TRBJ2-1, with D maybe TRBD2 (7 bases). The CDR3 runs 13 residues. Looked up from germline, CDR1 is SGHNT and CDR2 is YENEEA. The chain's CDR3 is CAGSGAGVHEQFF. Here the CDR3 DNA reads TGTGCCGGCAGCGGGGCAGGGGTCCATGAGCAGTTCTTC.

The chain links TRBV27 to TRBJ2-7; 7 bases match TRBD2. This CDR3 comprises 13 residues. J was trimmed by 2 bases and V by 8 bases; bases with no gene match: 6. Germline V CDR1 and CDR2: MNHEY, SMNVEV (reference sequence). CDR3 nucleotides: TGTGCCAGCGGGAGGGACGGGGCCTACGAGCAGTACTTC. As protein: CASGRDGAYEQYF.

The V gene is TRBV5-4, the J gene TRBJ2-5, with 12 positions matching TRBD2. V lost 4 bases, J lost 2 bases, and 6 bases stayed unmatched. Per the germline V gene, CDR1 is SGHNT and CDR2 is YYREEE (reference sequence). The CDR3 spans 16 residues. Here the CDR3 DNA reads TGTGCCAGCAGCCCCTCACTAGCGGGGGGACAAGAGACCCAGTACTTC. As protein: CASSPSLAGGQETQYF.

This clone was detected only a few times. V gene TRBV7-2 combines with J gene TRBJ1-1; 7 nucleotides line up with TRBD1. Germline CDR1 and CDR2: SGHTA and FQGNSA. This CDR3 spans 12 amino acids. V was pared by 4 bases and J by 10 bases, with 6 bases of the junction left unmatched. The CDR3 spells CASSSPDRVAFF. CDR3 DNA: TGTGCCAGCAGCTCCCCAGACAGGGTAGCTTTCTTT.

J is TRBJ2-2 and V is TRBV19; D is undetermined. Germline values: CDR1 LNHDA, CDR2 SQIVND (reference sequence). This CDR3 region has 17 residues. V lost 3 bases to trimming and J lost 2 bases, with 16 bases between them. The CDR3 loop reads CASSIRSTASNTGELFF. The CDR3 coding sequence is TGTGCCAGTAGTATTCGGAGCACGGCATCTAACACCGGGGAGCTGTTTTTT.

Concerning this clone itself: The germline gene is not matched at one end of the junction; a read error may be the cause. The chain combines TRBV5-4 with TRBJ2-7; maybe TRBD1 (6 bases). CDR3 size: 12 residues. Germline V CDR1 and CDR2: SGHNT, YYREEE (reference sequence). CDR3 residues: CASSSGQQAYLF. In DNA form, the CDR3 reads TGTGCCAGCAGCTCCGGACAGCAAGCTTACCTCTTC.

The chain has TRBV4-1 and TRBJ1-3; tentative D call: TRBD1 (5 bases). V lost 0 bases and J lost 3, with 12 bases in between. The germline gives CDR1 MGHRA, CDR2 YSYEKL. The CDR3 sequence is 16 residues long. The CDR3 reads CASSQDYQGSGNTIYF. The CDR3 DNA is TGCGCCAGCAGCCAAGACTACCAGGGTAGTGGAAACACCATATATTTT.

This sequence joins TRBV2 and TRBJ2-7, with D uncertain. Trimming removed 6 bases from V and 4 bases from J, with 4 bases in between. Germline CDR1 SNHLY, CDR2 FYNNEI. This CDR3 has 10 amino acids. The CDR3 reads CASSQYEQYF. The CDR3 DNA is TGTGCCAGCAGCCAGTACGAGCAGTACTTC. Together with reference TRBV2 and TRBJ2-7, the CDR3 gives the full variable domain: EPEVTQTPSHQVTQMGQEVILRCVPISNHLYFYWYRQILGQKVEFLVSFYNNEISEKSEIFDDQFSVERPDGSNFTLKIRSTKLEDSAMYFCASSQYEQYFGPGTRLTVT.

The CDR3 DNA is TGTGCCAGCTCACCGGCGGCTTCCACTGAAGCTTTCTTT. Translation: CASSPAASTEAFF. The chain links TRBV18 to TRBJ1-1, with D unclear. With 3 bases removed from V and 4 bases from J, the gap between germline ends came to 9 bases. This CDR3 has 13 amino acids. CDR1 and CDR2 from the germline V gene are KGHSH and LQKENI.

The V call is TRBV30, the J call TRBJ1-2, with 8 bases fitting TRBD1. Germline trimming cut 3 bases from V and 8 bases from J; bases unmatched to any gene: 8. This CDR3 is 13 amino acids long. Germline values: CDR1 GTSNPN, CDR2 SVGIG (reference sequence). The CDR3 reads CAWRNEGTGGYTF. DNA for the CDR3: TGTGCCTGGAGGAATGAGGGGACAGGAGGCTACACCTTC.